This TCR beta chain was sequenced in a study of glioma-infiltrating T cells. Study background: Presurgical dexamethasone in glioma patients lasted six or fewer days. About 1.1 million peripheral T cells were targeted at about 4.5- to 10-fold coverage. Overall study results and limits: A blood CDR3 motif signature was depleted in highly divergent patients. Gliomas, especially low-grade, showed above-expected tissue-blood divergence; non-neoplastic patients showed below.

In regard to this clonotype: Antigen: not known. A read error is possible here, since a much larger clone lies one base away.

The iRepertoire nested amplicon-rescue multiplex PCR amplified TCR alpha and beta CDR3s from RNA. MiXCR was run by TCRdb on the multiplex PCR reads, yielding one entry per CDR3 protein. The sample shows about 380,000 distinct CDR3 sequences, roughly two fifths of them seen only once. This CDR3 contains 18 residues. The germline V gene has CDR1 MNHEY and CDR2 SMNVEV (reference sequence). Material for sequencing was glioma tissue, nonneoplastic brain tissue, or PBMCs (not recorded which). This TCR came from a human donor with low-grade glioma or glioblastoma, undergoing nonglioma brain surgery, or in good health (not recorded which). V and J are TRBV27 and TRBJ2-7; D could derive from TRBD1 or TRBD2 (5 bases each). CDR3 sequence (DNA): TGTGCCAGCAGTTTATCCCCACAGGCGGCAGGGACCTCCTACGAGAAGTACTTC. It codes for CASSLSPQAAGTSYEKYF.